Below are 8 T cell receptor beta chains sequenced from a single sample in a study of shared clonotypes between healthy human individuals. Only in-frame clones appear in the TCRdb table, and some are missing; sequencing was by immunoSEQ multiplex PCR. Here the sample spans some 700,000 clones, roughly 87% being singletons. The sample was memory CD8+ T cells from PBMCs. The subset: CD45RO+ cells pooled with CCR7-negative TemRA cells. The receptors were sampled from a man between 18 and 35 years old in good health. Some clones in this sample may be carry-over from other donors' samples.

The chain carries TRBV15 and TRBJ2-7, with D maybe TRBD1 (6 bases). From germline, CDR1 is LNHNV and CDR2 YYDKDF (reference sequence). The CDR3 runs to 14 residues. The V end lost 3 bases, the J end lost 2 bases, and 11 bases lay between the germline ends. The CDR3 protein is CATSSTGNPYEQYF. The CDR3 DNA is TGTGCCACCAGCAGTACAGGGAACCCCTACGAGCAGTACTTC.

This clone has just a few counts. Other DNA sequences in the sample encode the same CDR3. The CDR3 sequence: CASSLGTGIQPQHF. The CDR3 DNA reads TGTGCCAGCAGTTTGGGGACAGGGATTCAGCCCCAGCATTTT. The rearrangement uses TRBV28 and TRBJ1-5; 9 nucleotides align to TRBD1. CDR1 and CDR2 from the germline V gene are MDHEN and SYDVKM. The CDR3 totals 14 residues. Unmatched junction bases numbered 3, after V lost 3 bases and J lost 6 bases.

The V call is TRBV2, the J call TRBJ2-1; weak D call: TRBD1 (6 bases). The germline gives CDR1 SNHLY, CDR2 FYNNEI. The CDR3 length is 12 residues. The ends were cut back, 10 bases at V and 6 bases at J, with 13 bases in the middle. The CDR3 region is CAIREGGNEQFF. CDR3 nucleotide sequence: TGTGCCATCCGGGAAGGGGGCAATGAGCAGTTCTTC. The full variable domain, in which reference TRBV2 and TRBJ2-1 provide the parts outside the CDR3, is EPEVTQTPSHQVTQMGQEVILRCVPISNHLYFYWYRQILGQKVEFLVSFYNNEISEKSEIFDDQFSVERPDGSNFTLKIRSTKLEDSAMYFCAIREGGNEQFFGPGTRLTVL.

The chain carries TRBV30 and TRBJ2-1; 9 bases match TRBD2. Germline V gene sequence: CDR1 GTSNPN, CDR2 SVGIG (reference sequence). Losses at the gene ends were 1 base for V and 1 base for J; bases not matched to a gene: 5. This CDR3 region has 16 residues. For the CDR3, the DNA is TGTGCCTGGAGTGAAATAGCGGGAGTTTCCTACAATGAGCAGTTCTTC. Translation gives CAWSEIAGVSYNEQFF. Variable domain in full (rest from reference TRBV30 and TRBJ2-1): SQTIHQWPATLVQPVGSPLSLECTVEGTSNPNLYWYRQAAGRGLQLLFYSVGIGQISSEVPQNLSASRPQDRQFILSSKKLLLSDSGFYLCAWSEIAGVSYNEQFFGPGTRLTVL.

The rearrangement links TRBV5-1 to TRBJ2-2; the match to TRBD1 covers 7 bases. The length of the CDR3 is 19 residues. Germline V gene lookup returns CDR1 SGHRS and CDR2 YFSETQ. Germline trimming cut 1 base from V and 1 base from J; bases unmatched to any gene: 13. The CDR3 is CASSLTGTVHLLNTGELFF. The CDR3, as DNA: TGCGCCAGCAGCTTGACCGGGACAGTCCATCTCCTGAACACCGGGGAGCTGTTTTTT.

The chain is built from TRBV30 and TRBJ2-2; TRBD2 matches at 11 bases. V lost 0 bases, J lost 7 bases, and 10 bases stayed unmatched. This CDR3 has 17 amino acids. CDR1 is GTSNPN, CDR2 SVGIG, per germline (reference sequence). The CDR3 nucleotides read TGTGCCTGGAGTGTACTACTAGCGGGAGCTACGGGCGGGGAGCTGTTTTTT. Amino acid sequence: CAWSVLLAGATGGELFF.

This chain links TRBV7-9 with TRBJ2-2; 9 bases are a match to TRBD1. Germline-derived CDR1 and CDR2 are SEHNR and FQNEAQ (reference sequence). The CDR3 contains 19 residues. The V segment lost 4 bases and the J segment 3 bases; nucleotides outside the gene matches: 15. CDR3 sequence (DNA): TGTGCCAGCAGCTCCCGGGACAGGGTCGAAGCTCAGTACACCGGGGAGCTGTTTTTT. Translating gives CASSSRDRVEAQYTGELFF.

Turning to this clone: Additional DNA sequences in this sample encode the identical CDR3. V gene TRBV28 combines with J gene TRBJ2-1, with D uncertain. There are 11 residues in the CDR3. Looked up from germline, CDR1 is MDHEN and CDR2 is SYDVKM. V lost 5 bases, J lost 5 bases, and 4 bases lay in between. The DNA of the CDR3 is TGTGCCAGCAGTCCCCACAATGAGCAGTTCTTC. It translates to CASSPHNEQFF.